One T cell receptor (beta chain) is described in this entry. These data belong to a study of blood T cell repertoires in COVID-19. At the level of the study: COVID-19 samples, acute and convalescent, were from the United States, Italy and Spain. T cells, B-cell-depleted T cells, or PBMCs supplied cDNA or gDNA.

V lost 2 bases, J lost 0 bases, and 8 bases lay in between. CDR1 and CDR2 (germline): KGHSH, LQKENI. The CDR3 spans 14 residues. TCRdb keeps only in-frame clones here, not all; method: immunoSEQ multiplex PCR. The table has about 230,000 clones, 83% seen once. The receptor comes from a woman between 45 and 65 years old with acute or convalescent COVID-19. Sequences were obtained from peripheral blood. J is TRBJ2-7 and V is TRBV18; D is perhaps TRBD1 (6 bases). DNA of the CDR3: TGTGCCAGCTCACCAAGGGACATCTCCTACGAGCAGTACTTC. Translation: CASSPRDISYEQYF. Variable domain in full (rest from reference TRBV18 and TRBJ2-7): NAGVMQNPRHLVRRRGQEARLRCSPMKGHSHVYWYRQLPEEGLKFMVYLQKENIIDESGMPKERFSAEFPKEGPSILRIQQVVRGDSAAYFCASSPRDISYEQYFGPGTRLTVT.